Below, 30 T cell receptor beta chains from the same sample are listed, as sequenced in a study of identical twins. TCRdb re-derived calls from the 5' RACE reads in MiXCR, one entry per CDR3 protein. The data show 690,000 or so distinct CDR3 sequences, more than 6.5% seen once. The same specimen was also included in a second study, on yellow fever vaccine responses in identical twins.

The sequencing sample was made of PBMCs. All receptors come from a woman aged 18-29 years in good health.

The chain has TRBV6-5 and TRBJ2-2, with 11 bases aligning to TRBD1. The CDR3 length is 17 residues. Germline trimming cut 1 base from V and 6 bases from J; bases unmatched to any gene: 7. Germline V gives CDR1 MNHEY, CDR2 SVGAGI. The CDR3 DNA follows: TGTGCCAGCAGTTACTATCACGGGACAGGGGGACCCGGGGAGCTGTTTTTT. Its translation is CASSYYHGTGGPGELFF.

The chain has TRBV7-9 and TRBJ2-7; 11 nucleotides agree with TRBD1. CDR1 SEHNR and CDR2 FQNEAQ come from the germline V gene (reference sequence). J lost 1 base, V lost 2 bases, and 4 bases had no gene match. The CDR3 runs 16 residues. The chain's CDR3 is CASSLPGQGASYEQYF. DNA of the CDR3: TGTGCCAGCAGCTTACCCGGACAGGGGGCATCCTACGAGCAGTACTTC.

The chain couples TRBV28 to TRBJ2-1, with 11 bases identical to TRBD2. Unmatched junction bases numbered 8, after V lost 3 bases and J lost 1 base. Germline CDR1 and CDR2: MDHEN and SYDVKM. The CDR3 has 18 residues. CDR3 nucleotides: TGTGCCAGCAGTTTTGGAGGACTAGCGGGCGCATCCTACAATGAGCAGTTCTTC. Residues: CASSFGGLAGASYNEQFF.

This clonotype has just a few counts. The chain recombines TRBV14 with TRBJ1-2, with 8 bases fitting TRBD1. CDR3 length: 15 residues. Germline assignment: CDR1 SGHDN and CDR2 FVKESK. V lost 3 bases to trimming and J lost 6 bases; unmatched junction nucleotides: 9. The CDR3 coding sequence is TGTGCCAGCAGCCAGGCCGGGACAGGATATCATGGCTACACCTTC. Translating gives CASSQAGTGYHGYTF.

This clonotype was seen repeatedly, ten times or more. V usage is TRBV20-1 and J usage is TRBJ2-3; 13 bases are a match to TRBD2. The junction had 8 bases not matched to a gene; V was cut back by 5 bases and J by 6 bases. The CDR3 has 15 amino acids. Per the germline V gene, CDR1 is DFQATT and CDR2 is SNEGSKA (reference sequence). CDR3 DNA: TGCAGTGCTGGGGGACTAGCGGGGATCTCGGATACGCAGTATTTT. Its protein product is CSAGGLAGISDTQYF.

In this sample, this clonotype turned up many times. CDR3 nucleotide sequence: TGCAGCGTTGAAGCAAGGTACAATGAGCAGTTCTTC. It is translated as CSVEARYNEQFF. The genes are TRBV29-1 and TRBJ2-1, with D hard to call. Germline loops: CDR1 SQVTM, CDR2 ANQGSEA. Trimming left V 1 base short and J 4 bases short, with 5 bases between. This CDR3 region has 12 residues.

This clonotype was recorded at least ten times. The chain recombines TRBV12-3 or TRBV12-4 with TRBJ2-3; D gene ambiguous. Trimming shortened V by 8 bases and J by 2 bases, and 8 bases separated the two germline ends. The CDR3 totals 12 residues. This chain's CDR3 is CASGSDTDTQYF. CDR3 in DNA: TGTGCCAGCGGAAGCGACACAGATACGCAGTATTTT.

In its sample, this clonotype was seen many times. The chain carries TRBV12-3 or TRBV12-4 and TRBJ2-7, with TRBD1 matching over 10 bases. The CDR3 is made up of 15 amino acids. With 5 bases clipped from V and 6 bases from J, the junction kept 10 bases outside the gene matches. CDR3 bases: TGTGCCAGCAGTCCGGGGGGACAGGGGTTTGGCGAGCAGTACTTC. The encoded protein is CASSPGGQGFGEQYF.

J is TRBJ1-4 and V is TRBV7-9; D is ambiguous. Germline V lookup: CDR1 SEHNR, CDR2 FQNEAQ (reference sequence). V lost 5 bases and J 0 bases, leaving 13 bases between the germline ends. This CDR3 has 16 amino acids. CDR3 sequence: CASSPAFVATNEKLFF. CDR3 nucleotide sequence: TGTGCCAGCAGCCCCGCTTTTGTTGCAACTAATGAAAAACTGTTTTTT.

This clonotype was picked up many times. The CDR3 DNA sequence: TGTGCCAGCAGTTTATCCTACAATGAGCAGTTCTTC. Amino acids: CASSLSYNEQFF. The chain uses TRBV12-3 or TRBV12-4 and TRBJ2-1; no clear D gene. This CDR3 contains 12 residues. Trimming removed 2 bases from V and 1 base from J, with 0 bases in between.

The J gene is TRBJ2-2, the V gene TRBV5-1; D possibly corresponds to TRBD1 (5 bases). This CDR3 has 16 amino acids. Germline V lookup: CDR1 SGHRS, CDR2 YFSETQ. Trimming removed 7 bases from V and 0 bases from J, with 16 bases in between. CDR3 sequence: CASSIQGVANTGELFF. The DNA of the CDR3 is TGCGCCAGCTCAATTCAAGGGGTAGCGAACACCGGGGAGCTGTTTTTT.

This chain joins TRBV20-1 and TRBJ2-1; TRBD2 aligns across 12 bases. Germline lookup yields CDR1 DFQATT and CDR2 SNEGSKA (reference sequence). The junction had 6 bases not matched to a gene; V was cut back by 0 bases and J by 0 bases. CDR3 size: 18 residues. The CDR3 loop reads CSARDLLTSGSSYNEQFF. The CDR3 DNA is TGCAGTGCTAGAGACCTTTTGACTAGCGGGAGCTCCTACAATGAGCAGTTCTTC.

The rearrangement links TRBV16 to TRBJ1-4; D perhaps matches TRBD1 (5 bases). Germline-derived CDR1 and CDR2 are KGHSY and FQNENV. There are 13 residues in the CDR3. Trimming took 8 bases from V and 11 from J, leaving 18 bases between them. CDR3 coding DNA: TGTGCCAGCCCCAAGCAGGGCCCCCATAAACTGTTTTTT. Protein: CASPKQGPHKLFF. The full variable domain, rest sourced from reference TRBV16 and TRBJ1-4, is GEEVAQTPKHLVRGEGQKAKLYCAPIKGHSYVFWYQQVLKNEFKFLISFQNENVFDETGMPKERFSAKCLPNSPCSLEIQATKLEDSAVYFCASPKQGPHKLFFGSGTQLSVL.

This clonotype was seen repeatedly, ten times or more. This sequence joins TRBV25-1 and TRBJ1-1; no reliable D call. The germline CDR1 and CDR2 sequences are MGHDK and SYGVNS. V was shortened by 4 bases and J by 3 bases, with 15 bases between the two germline ends. This CDR3 is built from 15 residues. CDR3 protein: CASSALEGRDTEAFF. For the CDR3, the DNA is TGTGCCAGCAGTGCCCTGGAGGGCCGGGACACTGAAGCTTTCTTT.

This clonotype has only a few counts. The gene calls are TRBV27 and TRBJ2-3; 7 nucleotides align to TRBD1. CDR3 length equals 13 residues. Germline loops: CDR1 MNHEY, CDR2 SMNVEV (reference sequence). V shed 0 bases and J 6 bases; nucleotides not matched to a gene: 0. This CDR3 reads CASSLSRGDTQYF. CDR3 nucleotides: TGTGCCAGCAGTTTATCCAGGGGGGATACGCAGTATTTT.

The V gene is TRBV13, the J gene TRBJ2-1; D uncertain. Trimming removed 1 base at V and 6 bases at J, with 10 bases between. This CDR3 spans 14 amino acids. CDR1 and CDR2 (germline): PRHDT, FYEKMQ (reference sequence). The CDR3 region has the DNA TGTGCCAGCAGCTTAGATGGTCGGGCCAATGAGCAGTTCTTC. The encoded protein is CASSLDGRANEQFF.

As concerns this clonotype: A read error is likely, as this CDR3 ends without the conserved phenylalanine or tryptophan. V gene TRBV5-6 combines with J gene TRBJ2-7, with TRBD1 matching over 10 bases. The CDR3 runs to 14 residues. J lost 4 bases, V lost 4 bases, and 5 bases had no gene match. CDR1 and CDR2 from the germline V gene are SGHDT and YYEEEE. In nucleotides, the CDR3 is TGTGCCAGCAGCCTCGGGACAGGGGCGTACGAGCAGTACCTC. It translates to CASSLGTGAYEQYL.

V gene TRBV7-2 combines with J gene TRBJ1-6, with 10 bases lining up with TRBD1. From germline, CDR1 is SGHTA and CDR2 FQGNSA. The CDR3 consists of 17 residues. V lost 5 bases and J lost 6; bases outside the gene matches: 10. This CDR3 reads CASSPVTGQGINSPLHF. The DNA for the CDR3 is TGTGCCAGCAGCCCCGTCACGGGACAGGGGATTAATTCACCCCTCCACTTT.

This clonotype was counted a few times. J is TRBJ2-7 and V is TRBV11-2; 10 nucleotides match TRBD1. The CDR3 covers 13 residues. V lost 4 bases, J lost 6 bases, and 3 bases stayed unmatched. Germline V lookup: CDR1 SGHAT, CDR2 FQNNGV. Here the CDR3 DNA reads TGTGCCAGCAGCTGGGGACAGGGGAGCGAGCAGTACTTC. As protein: CASSWGQGSEQYF. Combining the CDR3 with reference TRBV11-2 and TRBJ2-7 gives the whole variable domain EAGVAQSPRYKIIEKRQSVAFWCNPISGHATLYWYQQILGQGPKLLIQFQNNGVVDDSQLPKDRFSAERLKGVDSTLKIQPAKLEDSAVYLCASSWGQGSEQYFGPGTRLTVT.

This clonotype was counted between two and nine times. The chain combines TRBV5-5 with TRBJ2-3, with TRBD2 as a possible D gene (7 bases). Germline lookup yields CDR1 SGHKS and CDR2 YYEKEE (reference sequence). The germline V and J ends were trimmed by 4 bases and 4 bases, with 19 bases remaining between them. This CDR3 has 16 amino acids. The CDR3 spells CASSIRGGLFSDTQYF. DNA of the CDR3: TGTGCCAGCAGCATAAGGGGGGGCTTGTTCTCAGATACGCAGTATTTT.

This clonotype was found a few times. The chain uses TRBV7-3 and TRBJ2-1, with 9 nucleotides matching TRBD2. Unmatched junction bases numbered 9, after V lost 5 bases and J lost 4 bases. Germline V lookup: CDR1 SGHTA, CDR2 FQGTGA. The CDR3 totals 16 residues. The CDR3 sequence is CASSQIAGALYNEQFF. The CDR3 nucleotides are TGTGCCAGCAGCCAGATAGCGGGGGCCTTATACAATGAGCAGTTCTTC.

This clonotype showed up just a few times. The chain couples TRBV9 to TRBJ2-3; TRBD2 aligns across 9 bases. CDR3 size: 16 residues. CDR1 and CDR2 (germline): SGDLS, YYNGEE. Trimming at V came to 3 bases and at J to 4 bases, leaving 9 bases not matched to a gene. CDR3 bases: TGTGCCAGCAGCGATGGGGGCGGGGGGGCCTCAGATACGCAGTATTTT. It yields the protein CASSDGGGGASDTQYF.

V is TRBV3-1 and J is TRBJ1-6; D perhaps matches TRBD1 (5 bases). This CDR3 spans 14 amino acids. V was shortened by 0 bases and J by 9 bases, with 9 bases between the two germline ends. Germline loops: CDR1 LGHDT, CDR2 YNNKEL (reference sequence). CDR3 region: CASSQEGGSSPLHF. CDR3 nucleotides: TGTGCCAGCAGCCAAGAGGGGGGTAGTTCACCCCTCCACTTT.

The chain recombines TRBV2 with TRBJ2-2; D is undetermined. Germline CDR1 and CDR2: SNHLY and FYNNEI. The CDR3 is made up of 12 amino acids. Trimming stripped 8 bases from V and 5 bases from J, with 9 bases between. The CDR3 loop is CASLIWTGELFF. The CDR3 nucleotides read TGTGCCAGCCTTATATGGACCGGGGAGCTGTTTTTT.

In its sample, this clonotype was seen many times. The chain is built from TRBV28 and TRBJ2-7; 14 positions agree with TRBD2. The CDR3 extends over 18 amino acids. Germline V gives CDR1 MDHEN, CDR2 SYDVKM. Trimming at V came to 4 bases and at J to 5 bases, leaving 13 bases not matched to a gene. The CDR3 sequence: CASSSGQGLAGAWNEQYF. CDR3 coding DNA: TGTGCCAGCAGTTCGGGACAGGGACTAGCGGGAGCGTGGAACGAGCAGTACTTC. Complete variable domain (other parts from reference TRBV28 and TRBJ2-7): DVKVTQSSRYLVKRTGEKVFLECVQDMDHENMFWYRQDPGLGLRLIYFSYDVKMKEKGDIPEGYSVSREKKERFSLILESASTNQTSMYLCASSSGQGLAGAWNEQYFGPGTRLTVT.

This chain joins TRBV27 and TRBJ2-1, with D possibly being TRBD1 (6 bases). Germline V gene data show CDR1 as MNHEY and CDR2 as SMNVEV (reference sequence). V dropped 6 bases and J dropped 5 bases, with 17 bases sitting between them. CDR3 length equals 15 residues. The CDR3 spells CASSITGTLHNEQFF. The CDR3 DNA sequence: TGTGCCAGCAGCATAACCGGGACACTCCACAATGAGCAGTTCTTC.

There are a few counts of this clonotype. The rearrangement joins TRBV4-3 to TRBJ2-1; TRBD2 agrees at 10 bases. The CDR3 runs 15 residues. Germline V CDR1 and CDR2: LGHNA, YSLEER. Germline trimming cut 5 bases from V and 3 bases from J; bases unmatched to any gene: 4. The CDR3, as DNA: TGCGCCAGCAGCGTCGGACTAGCGGACTACAATGAGCAGTTCTTC. Translation: CASSVGLADYNEQFF.

The J gene is TRBJ1-6, the V gene TRBV6-1; 7 bases align to TRBD1. In germline, CDR1 is MNHNS, CDR2 SASEGT. This CDR3 is 17 amino acids long. With 6 bases clipped from V and 4 bases from J, the junction kept 12 bases outside the gene matches. The CDR3: CASSPWAGQAYNSPLHF. CDR3 coding DNA: TGTGCCAGCAGCCCTTGGGCAGGACAGGCTTATAATTCACCCCTCCACTTT.

This clonotype was found a few times. The chain joins TRBV15 to TRBJ1-5; D possibly corresponds to TRBD1 (5 bases). V gave up 0 bases and J gave up 7 bases, with 10 bases separating them. The CDR3 sequence is 14 residues long. CDR1 is LNHNV and CDR2 is YYDKDF in the germline V gene (reference sequence). The DNA of the CDR3 is TGTGCCACCAGCAGAGAGGCAGGGATGCAGCCCCAGCATTTT. The encoded protein is CATSREAGMQPQHF.

The genes are TRBV15 and TRBJ2-1, with TRBD1 matching over 7 bases. CDR1 is LNHNV and CDR2 is YYDKDF in the germline V gene (reference sequence). The V segment lost 1 base and the J segment 5 bases; nucleotides outside the gene matches: 14. The CDR3 is made up of 18 amino acids. The CDR3 sequence is CATSRGPPLQGMDNEQFF. CDR3 bases: TGTGCCACCAGCAGAGGCCCTCCTTTACAGGGGATGGACAATGAGCAGTTCTTC.